The rows below give T cell receptor beta chains drawn from one sample of a study of blood T cell repertoires in COVID-19. Profiling relied on immunoSEQ multiplex PCR, and the TCRdb table lists in-frame clones only, not all of them. The data contain 310,000 or so clones, more than 85% of them seen just once; the ten biggest clones take up 1.3%. Specimen: peripheral blood. The source of these receptors is an older man with acute or convalescent COVID-19. CDR3s include the opening cysteine and the closing phenylalanine or tryptophan. The D gene is left open where the match is weak. Not all rows give a size; the values are once, few, many and, for expanded clones, a class.

V	D	size	J	CDR3	DNA
TRBV3-1/TRBV3-2	.	.	TRBJ2-3	CASSQLTDTQYF	TGTGCCAGCAGCCAACTCACAGATACGCAGTATTTT
TRBV10-3	TRBD1	.	TRBJ1-1	CAISARTGENTEAFF	TGTGCCATCAGTGCTCGGACAGGGGAAAACACTGAAGCTTTCTTT
TRBV19	.	.	TRBJ1-5	CASSIEWGRQPQHF	TGTGCCAGTAGTATAGAATGGGGGCGGCAGCCCCAGCATTTT
TRBV12-3/TRBV12-4	TRBD1	.	TRBJ2-3	CASSYRGADTQYF	TGTGCCAGCAGTTACAGGGGTGCAGATACGCAGTATTTT
TRBV11-2	.	.	TRBJ1-1	CASSSGGGNTEAFF	TGTGCCAGCAGCTCCGGGGGGGGGAACACTGAAGCTTTCTTT
TRBV4-3	TRBD1	once	TRBJ1-6	CASSPTRGDSPLHF	TGCGCCAGCAGCCCAACCAGGGGGGATTCACCCCTCCACTTT
TRBV29-1	.	.	TRBJ2-1	CSVEERGLSNPYNEQFF	TGCAGCGTTGAAGAACGAGGGCTCTCTAACCCCTACAATGAGCAGTTCTTC
TRBV5-5	TRBD1	.	TRBJ1-5	CASSSSTGGYRSNQPQHF	TGTGCCAGCAGCTCCTCCACAGGGGGCTACCGTAGCAATCAGCCCCAGCATTTT
TRBV7-2	.	.	TRBJ2-2	CASSLGVESGELFF	TGTGCCAGCAGCTTAGGAGTCGAGTCCGGGGAGCTGTTTTTT
TRBV9	TRBD2	.	TRBJ2-1	CASSVGALAGNNEQFF	TGTGCCAGCAGCGTAGGAGCACTAGCGGGGAACAATGAGCAGTTCTTC
TRBV5-1	.	few	TRBJ1-2	CASSPSPAVFPMFNYGYTF	TGCGCCAGCAGCCCGTCCCCCGCAGTATTCCCAATGTTTAACTATGGCTACACCTTC
TRBV24-1	.	.	TRBJ2-2	CATSEFFWGEHGELFF	TGTGCCACCAGTGAGTTTTTCTGGGGGGAGCACGGGGAGCTGTTTTTT
TRBV5-5	.	.	TRBJ1-2	CASSLHRDGGYTF	TGTGCCAGCAGCTTGCACAGGGATGGTGGCTACACCTTC
TRBV5-4	TRBD2	.	TRBJ2-1	CASRYMGGARRDEQFF	TGTGCCAGCAGGTACATGGGAGGGGCGCGTAGGGATGAGCAGTTCTTC
TRBV2	TRBD1	.	TRBJ1-3	CASSSQNRGLSGNTIYF	TGTGCCAGCAGTTCCCAGAACAGGGGTCTTTCTGGAAACACCATATATTTT
TRBV21-1	.	.	TRBJ2-1	CASSLSGRLNQCCNEQFF	TGTGCCAGCAGCCTTAGCGGTAGGTTAAACCAGTGTTGTAATGAGCAGTTCTTC
TRBV21-1	.	once	TRBJ1-2	CASSKPGDWRANYGYTF	TGTGCCAGCAGCAAACCCGGGGATTGGAGGGCTAACTATGGCTACACCTTC
TRBV28	.	once	TRBJ2-7	CASSLPTPPGFGEQYF	TGTGCCAGCAGTCTACCCACCCCACCGGGATTTGGCGAGCAGTACTTC
TRBV5-6	TRBD1	.	TRBJ2-7	CASSLGQGEQYF	TGTGCCAGCAGCTTGGGACAGGGGGAGCAGTACTTC
TRBV9	.	once	TRBJ2-3	CASSVTPGGTDTQYF	TGTGCCAGCAGCGTGACCCCCGGGGGCACAGATACGCAGTATTTT
TRBV27	TRBD1	.	TRBJ2-5	CASHPILDRTGTETQYF	TGTGCCAGCCATCCTATCCTAGACAGGACAGGGACGGAGACCCAGTACTTC
TRBV24-1	.	.	TRBJ1-4	CATSDSGIVEKLFF	TGTGCCACCAGTGATTCAGGAATTGTAGAGAAACTGTTTTTT
TRBV29-1	.	.	TRBJ1-3	CSVSSVSGNTIYF	TGCAGCGTTAGTAGCGTCTCTGGAAACACCATATATTTT
TRBV7-8	.	.	TRBJ2-3	CASSLGRGDTQYF	TGTGCCAGCAGCTTAGGAAGGGGGGATACGCAGTATTTT
TRBV5-4	.	.	TRBJ2-3	CASSLELPDTQYF	TGTGCCAGCAGCTTGGAGCTTCCAGATACGCAGTATTTT
TRBV7-2	.	.	TRBJ1-2	CASSFGQPSLYGYTF	TGTGCCAGCAGCTTTGGGCAGCCTAGCCTCTATGGCTACACCTTC
TRBV6-5	TRBD1	.	TRBJ2-3	CASSYVGQGADTQYF	TGTGCCAGCAGTTACGTCGGACAGGGCGCAGATACGCAGTATTTT
TRBV19	.	.	TRBJ1-3	CATTRRQGTAGNTIYF	TGTGCCACCACTAGACGGCAGGGGACCGCTGGGAACACCATATATTTT
TRBV2	TRBD1	.	TRBJ1-1	CASSRQGGGTEAFF	TGTGCCAGCAGTAGACAGGGAGGAGGCACTGAAGCTTTCTTT
TRBV24-1	TRBD2	.	TRBJ2-1	CATSDHRGLAGGDRFNDEQFF	TGTGCCACCAGTGATCACCGCGGACTAGCGGGAGGGGACCGATTCAACGATGAGCAGTTCTTC
TRBV6-5	.	.	TRBJ2-7	CASSYRRGTVSYEQYF	TGTGCCAGCAGTTACCGGAGGGGGACAGTCTCCTACGAGCAGTACTTC
TRBV28	TRBD1	few	TRBJ1-1	CASSLGQMNTEAFF	TGTGCCAGCAGCCTGGGACAGATGAACACTGAAGCTTTCTTT
TRBV5-1	TRBD1	.	TRBJ1-5	CASSPQGGQGAGNQPQHF	TGCGCCAGCAGCCCCCAGGGGGGACAGGGGGCTGGGAATCAGCCCCAGCATTTT
TRBV3-1/TRBV3-2	TRBD1	.	TRBJ1-6	CASSHRRQGIRPSSYNSPLHF	TGTGCCAGCAGCCACCGCCGACAGGGAATCCGTCCGAGCTCCTATAATTCACCCCTCCACTTT
TRBV4-3	TRBD1	.	TRBJ2-5	CAGSQEFTGAETQYF	TGCGCCGGCAGCCAAGAGTTCACAGGGGCAGAGACCCAGTACTTC
TRBV7-2	.	.	TRBJ1-2	CASSLAQGFGYTF	TGTGCCAGCAGCTTAGCCCAGGGGTTTGGCTACACCTTC
TRBV29-1	.	.	TRBJ2-1	CSVEPQVDYNEQFF	TGCAGCGTTGAACCACAGGTAGACTACAATGAGCAGTTCTTC
TRBV6-5	.	once	TRBJ1-5	CASRGDWPQHF	TGTGCCAGCAGGGGGGACTGGCCCCAGCATTTT
TRBV28	.	.	TRBJ2-7	CASSLGNSYEQYF	TGTGCCAGCAGTTTGGGCAACTCCTACGAGCAGTACTTC
TRBV5-1	TRBD1	.	TRBJ2-1	CASSLVDRGGNEQFF	TGCGCCAGCAGCTTGGTGGACAGGGGAGGCAATGAGCAGTTCTTC
TRBV19	.	.	TRBJ2-2	CASRPDSGELFF	TGTGCCAGTAGGCCTGATAGCGGGGAGCTGTTTTTT
TRBV5-1	TRBD1	.	TRBJ1-2	CASSLGGTGDYYGYTF	TGCGCCAGCAGCTTGGGAGGGACAGGGGACTACTATGGCTACACCTTC
TRBV6-5	.	.	TRBJ2-3	CASSYRDTQYF	TGTGCCAGCAGTTATCGAGATACGCAGTATTTT
TRBV5-1	TRBD1	once	TRBJ2-2	CASSLAGTGTNTGELFF	TGCGCCAGCAGCTTGGCCGGGACAGGAACGAACACCGGGGAGCTGTTTTTT
TRBV3-1/TRBV3-2	.	.	TRBJ1-1	CASRNMNTEAFF	TGTGCCAGCAGAAACATGAACACTGAAGCTTTCTTT
TRBV28	.	.	TRBJ1-5	CASKPEGGRRGNQPQHF	TGTGCCAGCAAACCGGAGGGGGGGCGAAGGGGCAATCAGCCCCAGCATTTT
TRBV29-1	TRBD2	.	TRBJ2-7	CSAPTAGGPHEQYF	TGCAGCGCTCCCACGGCGGGAGGACCCCACGAGCAGTACTTC
TRBV7-2	.	.	TRBJ2-7	CASSLSRDGYEQYF	TGTGCCAGCAGCTTAAGCAGGGATGGCTACGAGCAGTACTTC
TRBV28	.	.	TRBJ2-7	CASSLYGTRKRYEQYF	TGTGCCAGCAGTTTATACGGTACTAGAAAGAGGTACGAGCAGTACTTC
TRBV28	TRBD1	.	TRBJ1-2	CAIPSSTGSVRNYGYTF	TGTGCCATCCCTTCCTCGACAGGGAGTGTACGTAACTATGGCTACACCTTC
TRBV19	TRBD1	.	TRBJ1-4	CASSIKPGQRTTNEKLFF	TGTGCCAGTAGTATAAAGCCGGGACAGCGAACAACTAATGAAAAACTGTTTTTT
TRBV2	TRBD1	.	TRBJ1-1	CASMQGVGTEAFF	TGTGCCAGCATGCAGGGGGTTGGCACTGAAGCTTTCTTT
TRBV11-3	.	.	TRBJ2-5	CASSLSGSQQETQYF	TGTGCCAGCAGCTTATCGGGGTCACAGCAAGAGACCCAGTACTTC
TRBV6-5	.	.	TRBJ1-3	CASSSGYTPGNTIYF	TGTGCCAGCAGTTCGGGTTATACCCCTGGAAACACCATATATTTT
TRBV28	TRBD2	.	TRBJ2-1	CASSTLGTSGRNEQFF	TGTGCCAGCAGCACGCTCGGGACTAGCGGGAGAAATGAGCAGTTCTTC
TRBV5-5	.	.	TRBJ1-3	CASSLAGFSGNTIYF	TGTGCCAGCAGCTTGGCCGGGTTCTCTGGAAACACCATATATTTT
TRBV5-1	.	once	TRBJ2-4	CASSLGTGGQSAIQYF	TGCGCCAGCAGCTTGGGGACCGGGGGACAGTCTGCCATTCAGTACTTC
TRBV19	.	.	TRBJ1-2	CASSIDPGHLGYTF	TGTGCCAGTAGTATAGACCCGGGACATTTGGGCTACACCTTC
TRBV28	.	.	TRBJ1-2	CASRHPGGRSYGYTF	TGTGCCAGCAGGCACCCGGGGGGAAGGTCCTATGGCTACACCTTC
TRBV3-1/TRBV3-2	.	.	TRBJ2-1	CASSQSRNEQFF	TGTGCCAGCAGCCAATCCAGGAATGAGCAGTTCTTC